The table lists the clone carrying this T cell receptor (beta chain) with a count of one. The target antigen is unknown. The treatment denotes: roughly ten-day PBMC culture with coronavirus spike peptide pools or control peptides (ViraFEST assay). Following a culture period (more than 9 days), negative selection was used to isolate CD4+ T cells. The record originates from a study of vaccination and CD4 T cells after COVID-19. Study-level results: Convalescent patients gained a median about 90% of their reactive clones only post-vaccination.

The ends lost 3 bases at V and 5 bases at J; junction bases unmatched: 6. CDR1 is SQVTM, CDR2 ANQGSEA, per germline. The CDR3 loop spans 13 amino acids. The Oncomine TCR Beta short-read assay was what sequenced the DNA obtained from cultured CD4+ T cells. TCRdb independently ran MiXCR on the PCR reads; one entry per CDR3 protein. The sample yields 5,000 or so distinct CDR3 sequences, about 40% seen once. The sequence came from a human donor who had recovered from COVID-19. The J gene is TRBJ2-7, the V gene TRBV29-1; 8 positions match TRBD2. Sequenced here: CD4+ T cells from blood, cultured in vitro, sampled after SARS-CoV-2 vaccination. The CDR3 reads CSVEVGGAHEQYF. The CDR3 DNA reads as TGCAGCGTTGAGGTCGGGGGGGCCCACGAGCAGTACTTC.